Listed here are 9 T cell receptor beta chains from one sample, sequenced in a study of regulatory T cells in long-lasting Graves disease. Noted time point: persistent/refractory GD, antithyroid drugs over 5 years with positive TRAb. RNA from PBMCs was the source of the TCR library. Arm-PCR with iRepertoire HTBI primers amplified the CDR3 regions for these TCR beta libraries. Each CDR3 protein gets one entry after TCRdb re-called the multiplex PCR reads with MiXCR. The table shows 300,000 or so distinct CDR3 sequences, with about 19% occurring only once. The sample was peripheral blood mononuclear cells (PBMCs), taken when the disease was refractory, from a patient treated with antithyroid drugs. Source of these receptors: a female donor with Graves disease.

This clonotype turned up a few times. This rearrangement joins TRBV20-1 to TRBJ1-5, with D possibly matching TRBD1 (5 bases). V was pared by 0 bases and J by 6 bases, with 15 bases between. This CDR3 has 15 amino acids. Germline loops: CDR1 DFQATT, CDR2 SNEGSKA (reference sequence). The CDR3 region is CSAREVREGGQPQHF. The CDR3 bases are TGCAGTGCTAGAGAAGTCAGGGAGGGAGGTCAGCCCCAGCATTTT.

This clonotype was found a few times. The chain links TRBV7-8 to TRBJ1-5, with 8 positions matching TRBD1. The ends lost 2 bases at V and 0 bases at J; junction bases unmatched: 6. The CDR3 contains 17 residues. In germline, CDR1 is SGHVS, CDR2 FQNEAQ. For the CDR3, the DNA is TGTGCCAGCAGCTTACTCTCGGACAGGGCTAGCAATCAGCCCCAGCATTTT. Protein sequence: CASSLLSDRASNQPQHF. Using reference TRBV7-8 and TRBJ1-5 for the parts outside the CDR3, the full variable domain is GAGVSQSPRYKVAKRGQDVALRCDPISGHVSLFWYQQALGQGPEFLTYFQNEAQLDKSGLPSDRFFAERPEGSVSTLKIQRTQQEDSAVYLCASSLLSDRASNQPQHFGDGTRLSIL.

This clonotype was seen a handful of times. The V call is TRBV7-9, the J call TRBJ1-1, with 11 bases lining up with TRBD1. Germline-derived CDR1 and CDR2 are SEHNR and FQNEAQ (reference sequence). This CDR3 region has 16 residues. Germline trimming cut 5 bases from V and 5 bases from J; bases unmatched to any gene: 10. For the CDR3, the DNA is TGTGCCAGCAGCAGAACTGGGACAGGGGGAAAAACTGAAGCTTTCTTT. Translating gives CASSRTGTGGKTEAFF.

This clonotype has ten or more counts. The gene calls are TRBV12-3 or TRBV12-4 and TRBJ2-6, with a possible D match to TRBD2 (5 bases). V was clipped by 5 bases and J by 8 bases, with 16 bases between them. There are 15 residues in the CDR3. The CDR3 DNA is TGTGCCAGCAGTAGCGGACCCTGGGCTTCCAACGTCCTGACTTTC. Its translation: CASSSGPWASNVLTF.

Many counts were recorded for this clonotype. At one end, the junction sequence differs from germline, possibly due to a read error. V and J are TRBV12-3 or TRBV12-4 and TRBJ2-5; 7 bases match TRBD1. CDR3 length: 13 amino acids. The CDR3 region is CASSGGGRQGWGF. The CDR3 nucleotides are TGTGCCAGCAGTGGAGGTGGTCGACAGGGTTGGGGCTTC.

The CDR3 sequence: CASSLTPGQGSYEQYF. CDR3 nucleotides: TGTGCCAGCAGCTTAACGCCCGGACAGGGCTCCTACGAGCAGTACTTC. This rearrangement joins TRBV7-8 to TRBJ2-7; TRBD1 aligns across 8 bases. Per the germline V gene, CDR1 is SGHVS and CDR2 is FQNEAQ. Trimming at V came to 2 bases and at J to 0 bases, leaving 6 bases not matched to a gene. This CDR3 region has 16 residues.

V usage is TRBV7-9 and J usage is TRBJ2-7, with TRBD2 matching over 7 bases. V shed 1 base and J 6 bases; nucleotides not matched to a gene: 3. CDR1 SEHNR and CDR2 FQNEAQ come from the germline V gene (reference sequence). There are 13 residues in the CDR3. The CDR3 is CASSLELALEQYF. CDR3 nucleotide sequence: TGTGCCAGCAGCTTAGAACTAGCGCTCGAGCAGTACTTC.

This clonotype has at least ten counts. The V and J genes are TRBV28 and TRBJ1-2; possibly TRBD1 for D (6 bases). Trimming took 7 bases from V and 3 from J, leaving 12 bases between them. The CDR3 is made up of 13 amino acids. The germline gives CDR1 MDHEN, CDR2 SYDVKM. The CDR3 protein is CASKLAGDYGYTF. CDR3 sequence (DNA): TGTGCCAGCAAGTTGGCAGGGGACTATGGCTACACCTTC.

This clonotype turned up a few times. The chain uses TRBV7-2 and TRBJ2-7, with a tentative D call TRBD2 (5 bases). The CDR3 loop spans 16 amino acids. Trimming took off 6 bases at V and 0 bases at J, with 18 bases between the two ends. Germline V gene lookup returns CDR1 SGHTA and CDR2 FQGNSA. The CDR3 sequence: CASSSQGGPSSYEQYF. In nucleotides, the CDR3 is TGTGCCAGCAGTTCCCAAGGCGGGCCGAGCTCCTACGAGCAGTACTTC.